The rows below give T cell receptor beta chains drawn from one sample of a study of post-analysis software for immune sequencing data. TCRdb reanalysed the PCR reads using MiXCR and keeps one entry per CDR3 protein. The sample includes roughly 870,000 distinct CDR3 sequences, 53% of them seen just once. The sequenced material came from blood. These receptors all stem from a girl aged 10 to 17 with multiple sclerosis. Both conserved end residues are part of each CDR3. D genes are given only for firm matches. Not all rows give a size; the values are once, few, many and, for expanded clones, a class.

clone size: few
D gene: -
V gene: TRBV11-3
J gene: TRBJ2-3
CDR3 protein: CASSEYGGSTDTQYF
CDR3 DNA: TGTGCCAGCAGCGAATACGGGGGAAGCACAGATACGCAGTATTTT

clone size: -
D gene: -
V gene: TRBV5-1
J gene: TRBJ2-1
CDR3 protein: CASSLQKNNEQFF
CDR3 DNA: TGCGCCAGCAGCCTGCAAAAAAACAATGAGCAGTTCTTC

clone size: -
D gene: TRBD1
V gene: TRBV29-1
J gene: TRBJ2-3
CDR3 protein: CSVRQGSTDTQYF
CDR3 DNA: TGCAGCGTGAGACAGGGGAGCACAGATACGCAGTATTTT

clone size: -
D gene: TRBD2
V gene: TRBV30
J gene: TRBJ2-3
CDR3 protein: CAWSVGEGLGDTQYF
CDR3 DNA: TGTGCCTGGAGTGTGGGGGAGGGCCTCGGAGATACGCAGTATTTT

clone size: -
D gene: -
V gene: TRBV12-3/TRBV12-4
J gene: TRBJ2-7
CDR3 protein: CASSLDDGAYEQYF
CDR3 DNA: TGTGCCAGCAGTTTGGATGACGGCGCCTACGAGCAGTACTTC

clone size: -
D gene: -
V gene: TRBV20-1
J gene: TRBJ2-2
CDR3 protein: CSAKSGASGELFF
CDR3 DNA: TGCAGTGCCAAATCAGGGGCGTCCGGGGAGCTGTTTTTT

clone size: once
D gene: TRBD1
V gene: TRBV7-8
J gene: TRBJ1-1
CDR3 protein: CASSAPVGQGAEAFF
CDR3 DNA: TGTGCCAGCAGCGCCCCGGTCGGACAGGGAGCTGAAGCTTTCTTT

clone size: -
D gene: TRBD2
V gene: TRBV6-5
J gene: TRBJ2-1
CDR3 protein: CASSYSFSSGSEQFF
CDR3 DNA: TGTGCCAGCAGTTACTCTTTTTCTAGCGGGAGTGAGCAGTTCTTC

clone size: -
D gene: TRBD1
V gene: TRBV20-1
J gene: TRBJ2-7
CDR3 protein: CSARGDRDLGEQYF
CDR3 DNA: TGCAGTGCTAGGGGAGACAGGGACCTGGGGGAGCAGTACTTC

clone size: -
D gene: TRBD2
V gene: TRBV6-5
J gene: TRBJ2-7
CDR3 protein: CASARSGSPYEQYF
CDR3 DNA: TGTGCCAGCGCGAGAAGCGGGAGTCCCTACGAGCAGTACTTC

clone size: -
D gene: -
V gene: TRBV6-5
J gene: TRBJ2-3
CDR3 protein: CASVGSEPDTQYF
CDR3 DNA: TGTGCCAGCGTGGGGTCTGAGCCAGATACGCAGTATTTT

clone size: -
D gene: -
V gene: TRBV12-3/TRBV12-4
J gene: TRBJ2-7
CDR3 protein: CASSSPGDGADEQYF
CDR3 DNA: TGTGCCAGCAGTTCCCCAGGGGATGGAGCCGACGAGCAGTACTTC

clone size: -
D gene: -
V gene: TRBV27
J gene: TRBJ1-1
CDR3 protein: CASSFTRVSEAFF
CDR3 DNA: TGTGCCAGCAGTTTTACCAGGGTCTCTGAAGCTTTCTTT